This T cell receptor beta chain emerged from a study of blood T cell repertoires in COVID-19. Study overall: Specimens from acute and convalescent COVID-19 originated in the United States, Italy and Spain.

The germline CDR1 and CDR2 sequences are LNHDA and SQIVND (reference sequence). Deletions cut 1 base from V and 6 bases from J, with 12 bases between. The CDR3 spans 14 residues. Sequencing was performed with immunoSEQ multiplex PCR; in TCRdb, only in-frame clones are kept and a portion is missing. This table holds about 29,000 clones, around 82% found once. Material: peripheral blood. The genes are TRBV19 and TRBJ1-1; possibly TRBD1 for D (5 bases). This sequence originates from a man aged 80 or over with active or convalescent COVID-19. The CDR3 reads CASSIGGISAEAFF. The CDR3 coding sequence is TGTGCCAGTAGTATAGGGGGCATAAGTGCTGAAGCTTTCTTT.